Below, 6 T cell receptor beta chains from the same sample are listed, as sequenced in a study of T cell responses to AZD1222 COVID-19 vaccine. Assay: immunoSEQ multiplex PCR; the TCRdb copy retains only in-frame clones and omits some. The sample records around 110,000 clones, 70% to 90% being singletons. Sequenced here: peripheral blood, sampled on day 0 of MenACWY control vaccination. All receptors come from an adult in good health.

The V gene is TRBV18, the J gene TRBJ1-1, with a tentative D call TRBD1 (6 bases). Trimming pared 5 bases from V and 1 base from J, leaving 8 bases between. This CDR3 comprises 13 residues. Germline V CDR1 and CDR2: KGHSH, LQKENI. CDR3 DNA sequence: TGTGCCAGCTCAGCCAGGGGGAACACTGAAGCTTTCTTT. Translation: CASSARGNTEAFF.

In its sample, this clone was seen once. The rearrangement links TRBV3-1 (or the pseudogene TRBV3-2) to TRBJ1-6; TRBD1 matches at 9 bases. Germline loops: CDR1 LGHDT, CDR2 YNNKEL (reference sequence). The CDR3 has 14 amino acids. The trim removed 6 bases at V and 10 bases at J, leaving 7 bases unmatched. DNA of the CDR3: TGTGCCAGCAGGCTGGGACAGGGTTACTCACCCCTCCACTTT. As protein: CASRLGQGYSPLHF.

The J gene is TRBJ1-3, the V gene TRBV6-2 or TRBV6-3; tentatively, D is TRBD1 (6 bases). CDR3 length: 16 amino acids. Germline values: CDR1 MNHEY, CDR2 SVGEGT. Trimming shortened V by 2 bases and J by 0 bases, and 11 bases separated the two germline ends. The CDR3 is CASSYRQVISGNTIYF. In DNA, the CDR3 is TGTGCCAGCAGTTACCGACAGGTTATCTCTGGAAACACCATATATTTT.

Only one count was recorded for this clone. The J gene is TRBJ2-1, the V gene TRBV6-6; D may be TRBD1 or TRBD2 (5 bases each). V was clipped by 2 bases and J by 8 bases, with 10 bases between them. The CDR3 is made up of 13 amino acids. Germline V gene sequence: CDR1 MNHNY, CDR2 SVGAGI (reference sequence). Written as DNA, the CDR3 is TGTGCCAGCAGTTACAGAGGGGTCGATGAGCAGTTCTTC. This gives the protein CASSYRGVDEQFF.

The chain recombines TRBV18 with TRBJ2-1; D is ambiguous. CDR1 and CDR2 from the germline V gene are KGHSH and LQKENI. CDR3 length equals 15 residues. V was trimmed by 3 bases and J by 5 bases, leaving 14 bases between them. The CDR3 sequence: CASSPFAGTHNEQFF. The CDR3 region has the DNA TGTGCCAGCTCACCTTTCGCAGGTACCCACAATGAGCAGTTCTTC.

CDR3 nucleotide sequence: TGTGCCAGCAGTCCCCCGACAGGGAACGGCTACACCTTC. The encoded protein is CASSPPTGNGYTF. The V call is TRBV6-5, the J call TRBJ1-2; TRBD1 matches 7 bases. CDR1 MNHEY and CDR2 SVGAGI come from the germline V gene. Trimming cost V 5 bases and J 8 bases; bases outside gene matches: 8. The CDR3 contains 13 residues.